These T cell receptor beta chains were read from a single sample in a study of cytomegalovirus exposure and HLA in healthy donors. Assay: immunoSEQ multiplex PCR; the TCRdb copy retains only in-frame clones and omits some. The profile covers around 150,000 clones, with 68% appearing a single time and roughly 1.4% taken by the ten largest. Sequencing was performed on PBMCs. The receptors derive from a man in his forties or fifties in good health and CMV-seronegative. Both conserved end residues are trimmed from each CDR3. The D gene is left open where the match is weak.

.	TRBV5-1	TRBJ1-1	ASSSRVLETEAF
.	TRBV19	TRBJ1-2	ASSIDRRQSYGYT
.	TRBV6-5	TRBJ1-1	ASSYLQGGMNTEAF
.	TRBV11-1	TRBJ1-1	ASSLGGSNTEAF
TRBD1	TRBV9	TRBJ2-2	ASSPQGGHGGELF
TRBD2	TRBV5-1	TRBJ2-2	ASSLRAGGFTGELF
.	TRBV6-5	TRBJ2-2	ASSLDRLTGELF
TRBD1	TRBV4-3	TRBJ1-2	ASSQPGQPNYGYT
.	TRBV28	TRBJ1-6	ASSITGWGSPLH
TRBD1	TRBV6-1	TRBJ1-2	ASTPRDRGVDGYT
.	TRBV7-2	TRBJ1-2	ASSSNYGYT
.	TRBV6-1	TRBJ1-5	ASGGHQPQH
TRBD1	TRBV18	TRBJ2-3	ASSSDRDRVTDTQY
.	TRBV5-1	TRBJ1-2	ASSSLSGTGYT
.	TRBV2	TRBJ1-1	ASRWARGFTEAF
.	TRBV19	TRBJ2-7	ASSISRGTTYEQY
TRBD2	TRBV7-2	TRBJ2-3	ASSLGELARTDTQY
TRBD1	TRBV5-8	TRBJ1-4	ASSLGAGGIGEKLF
.	TRBV5-6	TRBJ1-2	ASSSWGGGNYGYT
.	TRBV18	TRBJ2-1	ASSRSESSYNEQF
.	TRBV18	TRBJ1-5	ASSPPWRDSSNQPQH
TRBD2	TRBV4-2	TRBJ2-3	ASSQEASGGGSTDTQY
.	TRBV9	TRBJ2-1	ASSVEAVALYNEQF
TRBD1	TRBV6-1	TRBJ2-7	ASSEARGFTYEQY
TRBD1	TRBV5-1	TRBJ1-4	ASSWDRGTTTNEKLF
.	TRBV18	TRBJ2-1	ASSPSQVNEQF
TRBD1	TRBV5-4	TRBJ2-3	ASSSDRGLADTQY
.	TRBV2	TRBJ2-5	ASSPEETQY
TRBD1	TRBV7-7	TRBJ2-7	ASSERLGQGYEQY
TRBD1	TRBV6-5	TRBJ1-1	ASSYRGFTEAF
TRBD1	TRBV5-4	TRBJ1-2	ASSTRTGDYGYT
.	TRBV4-3	TRBJ1-4	ASSQGAEKLF
.	TRBV5-1	TRBJ1-1	ASSWQRQGGGTEAF